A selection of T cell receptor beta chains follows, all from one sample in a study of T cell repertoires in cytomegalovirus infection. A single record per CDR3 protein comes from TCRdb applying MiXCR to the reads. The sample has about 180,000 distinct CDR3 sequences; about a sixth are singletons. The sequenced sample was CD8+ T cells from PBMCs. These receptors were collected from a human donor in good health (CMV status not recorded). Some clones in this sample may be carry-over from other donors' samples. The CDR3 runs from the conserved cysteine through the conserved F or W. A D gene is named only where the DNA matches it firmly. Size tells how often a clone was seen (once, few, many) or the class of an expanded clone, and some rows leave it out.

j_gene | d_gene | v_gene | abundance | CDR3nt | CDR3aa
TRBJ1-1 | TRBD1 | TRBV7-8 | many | TGTGCCAGCAGCCAAAGGACAGGGACGGTCACTGAAGCTTTCTTT | CASSQRTGTVTEAFF
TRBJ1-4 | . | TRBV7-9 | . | TGTGCCAGCAGCCCAAAGGAGCGGGGGAATGAAAAACTGTTTTTT | CASSPKERGNEKLFF
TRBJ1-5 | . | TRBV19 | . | TGTGCCAGTAGGAAGGACGGAAACAATCAGCCCCAGCATTTT | CASRKDGNNQPQHF
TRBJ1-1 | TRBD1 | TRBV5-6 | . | TGTGCCAGCAGCACTGGACAGGGCAAAGCTTTCTTT | CASSTGQGKAFF
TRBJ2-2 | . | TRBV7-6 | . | TGTGCCAGCAGCTTAATAGCGGCCAACACCGGGGAGCTGTTTTTT | CASSLIAANTGELFF
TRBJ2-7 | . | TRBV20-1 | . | TGCAGTGCTTCCCTACTAGGACTCCCCTCCTACGAGCAGTACTTC | CSASLLGLPSYEQYF
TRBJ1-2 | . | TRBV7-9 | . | TGTGCCAGCAGCTTGGAGGCTGTAATGAACTATGGCTACACCTTC | CASSLEAVMNYGYTF
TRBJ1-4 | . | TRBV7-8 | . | TGTGCCAGCAGCTTAGGGGATGAAAAACTGTTTTTT | CASSLGDEKLFF
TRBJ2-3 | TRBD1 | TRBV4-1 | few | TGCGCCAGCAGCTCTCGACAGGGGAGCACAGATACGCAGTATTTT | CASSSRQGSTDTQYF
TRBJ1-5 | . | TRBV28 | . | TGTGCCAGCAGTTTAAGAGAGGGCTATCAGCCCCAGCATTTT | CASSLREGYQPQHF
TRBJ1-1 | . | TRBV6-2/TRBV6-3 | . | TGTGCCAGCAGTTATCGCGATTCAGGGGTGGACACTGAAGCTTTCTTT | CASSYRDSGVDTEAFF
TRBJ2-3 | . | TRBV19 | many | TGTGCCAGTACCATCCAGGGAGGTGGCACAGATACGCAGTATTTT | CASTIQGGGTDTQYF
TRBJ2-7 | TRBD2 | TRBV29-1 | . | TGCAGCGTTCTAGCGGGGCCCTACGAGCAGTACTTC | CSVLAGPYEQYF
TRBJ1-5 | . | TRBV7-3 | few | TGTGCCAGCAGCTTAACTGAGACAATCAATCAGCCCCAGCATTTT | CASSLTETINQPQHF
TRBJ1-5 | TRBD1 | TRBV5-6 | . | TGTGCCAGCAGCACCCGGGACAGGGATGGATACTTCAATCAGCCCCAGCATTTT | CASSTRDRDGYFNQPQHF
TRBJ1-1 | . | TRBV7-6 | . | TGTGCCAGCAGCCCCGGGACTGCCGCGTTGGACACTGAAGCTTTCTTT | CASSPGTAALDTEAFF
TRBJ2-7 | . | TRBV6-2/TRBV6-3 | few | TGTGCCAGCAGTTACCAAAGCTCCTACGAGCAGTACTTC | CASSYQSSYEQYF
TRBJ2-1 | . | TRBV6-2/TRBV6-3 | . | TGTGCCAGCAGTTATAGCCGAGAAACTGGGGGCTACAATGAGCAGTTCTTC | CASSYSRETGGYNEQFF
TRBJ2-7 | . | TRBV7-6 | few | TGTGCCAGCAGCGGGACACACGAGCAGTACTTC | CASSGTHEQYF
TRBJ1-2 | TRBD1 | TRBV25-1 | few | TGTGCCAGCAGCGGGACAGTAACACCGTATAAAGGCTACACCTTC | CASSGTVTPYKGYTF
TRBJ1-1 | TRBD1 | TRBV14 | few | TGTGCCAGCAGCCCATACGGACAGGGGGCGAGCACTGAAGCTTTCTTT | CASSPYGQGASTEAFF
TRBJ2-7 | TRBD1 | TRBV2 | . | TGTGCCAGCAGTGGTACGGGACAGAACTACGAGCAGTACTTC | CASSGTGQNYEQYF